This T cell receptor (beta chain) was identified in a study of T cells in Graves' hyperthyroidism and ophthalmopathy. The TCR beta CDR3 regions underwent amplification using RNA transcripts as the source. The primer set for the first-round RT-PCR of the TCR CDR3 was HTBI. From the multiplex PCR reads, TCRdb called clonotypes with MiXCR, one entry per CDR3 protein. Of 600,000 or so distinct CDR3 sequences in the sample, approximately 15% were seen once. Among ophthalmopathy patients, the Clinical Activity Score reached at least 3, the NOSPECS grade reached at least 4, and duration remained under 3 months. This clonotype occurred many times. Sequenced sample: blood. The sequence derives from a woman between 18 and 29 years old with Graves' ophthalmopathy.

The CDR3 region is CASSLTPGAEGTDTQYF. The CDR3 nucleotides are TGTGCCAGCAGCTTAACCCCGGGGGCCGAGGGCACAGATACGCAGTATTTT. The rearrangement links TRBV7-3 to TRBJ2-3; D is perhaps TRBD1 or TRBD2 (6 bases each). The V gene's germline CDR1 is SGHTA and CDR2 FQGTGA. Trimming removed 0 bases from V and 1 base from J, with 14 bases in between. This CDR3 contains 17 residues.